What follows are 31 T cell receptor beta chains derived from one specimen sequenced in a study of blood T cells in healthy people across ages. With a J-beta primer mix and a sample-barcoded 5' primer, a second PCR ran about 6 to 11 cycles. TCRdb called the 5' RACE reads again in MiXCR, with one record for every CDR3 protein. The sample has about 1.1 million distinct CDR3 sequences, roughly two fifths seen once. Sequencing was carried out using blood. These receptors came from a man between 18 and 35 years old in good health.

This clonotype was detected a few times. The chain carries TRBV2 and TRBJ1-1; D gene uncertain. Between the trimmed V and J ends, which lost 7 bases and 1 base, there was a span of 10 bases. Per germline, CDR1 SNHLY and CDR2 FYNNEI. The CDR3 runs to 13 residues. The CDR3 coding sequence is TGTGCCAGCAACGAGCAGCCGAACACTGAAGCTTTCTTT. Its translation is CASNEQPNTEAFF.

This clonotype was counted a few times. The CDR3 is CASSSGGLIYNEQYF. Written as DNA, the CDR3 is TGTGCCAGCAGTTCCGGGGGACTAATCTACAATGAGCAGTACTTC. The gene calls are TRBV12-3 or TRBV12-4 and TRBJ2-1; TRBD2 agrees at 7 bases. The better agreement between TRBJ2-7 and the DNA end casts doubt on the J call. This CDR3 contains 15 residues.

This clonotype was detected a few times. V is TRBV28 and J is TRBJ2-1, with D maybe TRBD2 (5 bases). Germline-derived CDR1 and CDR2 are MDHEN and SYDVKM. The CDR3 spans 15 residues. The V and J ends lost 6 bases and 3 bases respectively, with 15 bases between them. The CDR3 bases are TGTGCCAGCAGCCCCCAACGGGGTCTCTACAATGAGCAGTTCTTC. The encoded protein is CASSPQRGLYNEQFF.

This clonotype was counted a few times. The rearrangement links TRBV4-1 to TRBJ1-2; D perhaps matches TRBD1 (5 bases). Per germline, CDR1 MGHRA and CDR2 YSYEKL. Between the trimmed V and J ends, which lost 1 base and 8 bases, there was a span of 17 bases. There are 15 residues in the CDR3. The CDR3 spells CASSQGGVTREGYTF. The CDR3 nucleotides are TGCGCCAGCAGCCAAGGGGGCGTAACAAGGGAAGGCTACACCTTC.

The rearrangement links TRBV19 to TRBJ1-2, with D hard to call. V lost 8 bases and J lost 4, with 14 bases in between. This CDR3 region has 13 residues. The germline V gene encodes CDR1 LNHDA and CDR2 SQIVND (reference sequence). CDR3 sequence (DNA): TGTGCCAGTTGGGATATTACCAGCTATGGCTACACCTTC. Protein sequence: CASWDITSYGYTF.

The rearrangement joins TRBV4-2 to TRBJ1-5; TRBD1 aligns across 7 bases. The CDR3 runs 17 residues. V dropped 1 base and J dropped 3; count of bases not matched to a gene: 9. Germline CDR1 reads LGHNA; CDR2 reads YNFKEQ. CDR3 in amino acids: CASSQGGQESFNQPQHF. The CDR3, as DNA: TGTGCCAGCAGCCAAGGCGGACAGGAGAGTTTCAATCAGCCCCAGCATTTT.

The chain is built from TRBV21-1 and TRBJ2-3; the table assigns TRBD1, which was not confirmed against the DNA. TRBV21-1 is an annotated pseudogene. The CDR3 spans 15 residues. This chain's CDR3 is CAGTYGTGETDTQYF. The CDR3 DNA sequence: TGTGCGGGGACGTACGGGACAGGGGAAACAGATACGCAGTATTTT.

This clonotype has more than one count but fewer than ten. The V call is TRBV12-3 or TRBV12-4, the J call TRBJ2-1, with no clear D. V was pared by 5 bases and J by 9 bases, with 14 bases between. The CDR3 length is 13 residues. The CDR3 loop reads CASSPGALGEQFF. The CDR3 DNA reads as TGTGCCAGCAGTCCTGGAGCTTTGGGTGAGCAGTTCTTC.

The V and J genes are TRBV29-1 and TRBJ2-7; the match to TRBD1 covers 11 bases. This CDR3 contains 14 residues. The V and J ends lost 2 bases and 5 bases, in that order; junction bases with no gene match: 5. Looked up from germline, CDR1 is SQVTM and CDR2 is ANQGSEA. CDR3 sequence (DNA): TGCAGCGTTGAATCCGGACAGGGGGCAAACGAGCAGTACTTC. Amino acids: CSVESGQGANEQYF.

The chain couples TRBV9 to TRBJ2-5; no firm D call. CDR1 and CDR2 (germline): SGDLS, YYNGEE. The CDR3 runs to 16 residues. Deletions cut 4 bases from V and 3 bases from J, with 19 bases between. The CDR3 DNA reads TGTGCCAGCAGCATCAGAGGTGGCCTCACAAAAGAGACCCAGTACTTC. Encoded protein: CASSIRGGLTKETQYF.

The chain employs TRBV24-1 and TRBJ2-1, with D possibly being TRBD2 (6 bases). The V gene lost 3 bases and the J gene lost 7 bases, with 21 bases spanning the gap. CDR3 size: 17 residues. CDR1 and CDR2 (germline): KGHDR, SFDVKD. The DNA of the CDR3 is TGTGCCACCAGTGATGCGGGGATGGAGGGAAAATGGAATGAGCAGTTCTTC. It translates to CATSDAGMEGKWNEQFF.

This clonotype was picked up a small number of times. The J gene is TRBJ1-2, the V gene TRBV12-3 or TRBV12-4, with D possibly being TRBD1 (5 bases). The CDR3 loop spans 14 amino acids. V was clipped by 4 bases and J by 2 bases, with 11 bases between them. The CDR3 nucleotides read TGTGCCAGCAGTTGGGCGACAGACAACTATGGCTACACCTTC. Translating gives CASSWATDNYGYTF.

The chain has TRBV20-1 and TRBJ1-1; no clear D. V was shortened by 0 bases and J by 0 bases, with 14 bases between the two germline ends. This CDR3 comprises 16 residues. From germline, CDR1 is DFQATT and CDR2 SNEGSKA (reference sequence). This CDR3 reads CSARDRSGRMNTEAFF. The CDR3 DNA reads TGCAGTGCTAGAGATCGTTCCGGCCGAATGAACACTGAAGCTTTCTTT.

V usage is TRBV28 and J usage is TRBJ2-5; 7 bases are a match to TRBD1. The CDR3 extends over 15 amino acids. From germline, CDR1 is MDHEN and CDR2 SYDVKM. V was clipped by 3 bases and J by 5 bases; unmatched bases: 9. The CDR3, as DNA: TGTGCCAGCAGTTTGGGAAGGGGGCGTATGGAGACCCAGTACTTC. As protein: CASSLGRGRMETQYF.

The table lists this clonotype with a few counts. The V and J genes are TRBV20-1 and TRBJ2-3; tentative D call: TRBD2 (5 bases). This CDR3 contains 17 residues. V was shortened by 2 bases and J by 2 bases, with 20 bases between the two germline ends. The germline gives CDR1 DFQATT, CDR2 SNEGSKA (reference sequence). The CDR3 DNA sequence: TGCAGTGCTAGATTCCGACGGGAAGGCGACAACACAGATACGCAGTATTTT. Its protein product is CSARFRREGDNTDTQYF.

This chain uses TRBV12-3 or TRBV12-4 with TRBJ2-2, with unresolved D. Trimming took 6 bases from V and 7 from J, leaving 6 bases between them. The CDR3 is 11 residues long. The CDR3 DNA reads as TGTGCCAGCAGCATGGGCGGGGAGCTGTTTTTT. Translating gives CASSMGGELFF.

The chain links TRBV12-3 or TRBV12-4 to TRBJ1-5, with D unclear. V lost 8 bases and J lost 3, with 14 bases in between. This CDR3 spans 14 amino acids. The CDR3 nucleotides are TGTGCCAGCTTCCGGGATGGTCTCAATCAGCCCCAGCATTTT. Its protein product is CASFRDGLNQPQHF.

The V call is TRBV6-5, the J call TRBJ2-2; D uncertain. The CDR3 is 14 amino acids. Germline V lookup: CDR1 MNHEY, CDR2 SVGAGI. Between the trimmed V and J ends, which lost 0 bases and 0 bases, there was a span of 2 bases. The CDR3 is CASSYSSNTGELFF. The CDR3 DNA follows: TGTGCCAGCAGTTACTCTTCGAACACCGGGGAGCTGTTTTTT.

This clonotype was found a few times. The rearrangement uses TRBV10-3 and TRBJ2-3; D gene unclear. CDR1 and CDR2 (germline): ENHRY, SYGVKD. The CDR3 is 11 amino acids. V shed 11 bases and J shed 0 bases, with 6 bases lying between them. CDR3 loop: CAVRSTDTQYF. Here the CDR3 DNA reads TGTGCCGTAAGGAGCACAGATACGCAGTATTTT.

Concerning this clonotype: Mismatch with germline at one junction end may stem from a read error. The rearrangement uses TRBV7-7 and TRBJ2-5, with 8 bases fitting TRBD1. CDR3 length: 16 amino acids. CDR1 and CDR2 (germline): SSHAT, FNYEAQ (reference sequence). CDR3: CASSPYADRVQETQYF. The CDR3, as DNA: TGTGCTAGCAGCCCTTATGCGGACAGGGTCCAAGAGACCCAGTACTTC.

In its sample, this clonotype was seen a few times. The chain joins TRBV20-1 to TRBJ1-6; D is perhaps TRBD1 (5 bases). The CDR3 consists of 15 residues. Germline loops: CDR1 DFQATT, CDR2 SNEGSKA (reference sequence). Trimming took off 3 bases at V and 0 bases at J, with 9 bases between the two ends. CDR3 amino acids: CSASHRSSYNSPLHF. CDR3 in DNA: TGCAGTGCTAGCCACAGGAGCTCCTATAATTCACCCCTCCACTTT.

This clonotype was counted ten times or more. The chain recombines TRBV12-3 or TRBV12-4 with TRBJ1-1; D may be TRBD1 (6 bases). The CDR3 loop spans 13 amino acids. Trimming left V 5 bases short and J 7 bases short, with 14 bases between. In DNA form, the CDR3 reads TGTGCCAGCAGTGCTTCAGGGGCTTATGAAGCTTTCTTT. Its translation is CASSASGAYEAFF.

The chain employs TRBV7-9 and TRBJ1-6; D is unclear. The CDR3 loop spans 14 amino acids. The V end was cut by 6 bases, the J end by 10 bases, with 16 bases between. The germline V gene encodes CDR1 SEHNR and CDR2 FQNEAQ (reference sequence). The CDR3 reads CASRSPNGGSPLHF. Here the CDR3 DNA reads TGTGCCAGCAGATCCCCGAATGGAGGCTCACCCCTCCACTTT.

Concerning this clonotype itself: A single base separates this from a much larger clone, so it may be a read error. This sequence joins TRBV10-3 and TRBJ2-4; no clear D. The CDR3 covers 17 residues. V lost 8 bases and J 0 bases, leaving 20 bases between the germline ends. Germline V CDR1 and CDR2: ENHRY, SYGVKD. The CDR3 coding sequence is TGTGCCATCGGTAGACGGGCAACCGGATTAGCCAAAAACATTCAGTACTTC. This translates into CAIGRRATGLAKNIQYF.

This clonotype was observed a few times. The rearrangement joins TRBV12-3 or TRBV12-4 to TRBJ2-7, with 7 bases identical to TRBD2. Losses at the gene ends were 3 bases for V and 4 bases for J; bases not matched to a gene: 9. The CDR3 sequence is 15 residues long. CDR3 amino acids: CASSFLQGGAYEQYF. CDR3 DNA sequence: TGTGCCAGCAGTTTTCTCCAGGGAGGGGCATACGAGCAGTACTTC.

The chain has TRBV9 and TRBJ2-1, with D unresolved. Per germline, CDR1 SGDLS and CDR2 YYNGEE. The CDR3 contains 16 residues. Trimming stripped 0 bases from V and 3 bases from J, with 13 bases between. CDR3 nucleotides: TGTGCCAGCAGCGTAGCATCACAGACGCGCTACAATGAGCAGTTCTTC. It specifies CASSVASQTRYNEQFF.

The genes are TRBV6-6 and TRBJ2-3, with D possibly TRBD2 on 5 matching bases. The CDR3 extends over 17 amino acids. In germline, CDR1 is MNHNY, CDR2 SVGAGI (reference sequence). Deletions cut 9 bases from V and 5 bases from J, with 27 bases between. The CDR3 nucleotides read TGTGCCAGTACGGATGCCGTTCGCGGGCGCTCCGGAGATACGCAGTATTTT. Residues: CASTDAVRGRSGDTQYF.

On this clonotype itself: Relative to the germline gene, one junction end is altered; a read error may explain this. This chain uses TRBV6-5 with TRBJ1-2; 10 bases agree with TRBD1. The CDR3 sequence is 16 residues long. Germline V lookup: CDR1 MNHEY, CDR2 SVGAGI. CDR3 region: CAGSQSRDRGFYGYTF. For the CDR3, the DNA is TGTGCCGGCAGTCAGTCCCGGGACAGGGGATTCTATGGCTACACCTTC.

In its sample, this clonotype was seen a few times. The chain carries TRBV5-1 and TRBJ2-5, with D possibly being TRBD1 (6 bases). V lost 3 bases and J 7 bases, leaving 13 bases between the germline ends. CDR3 length: 13 residues. Per germline, CDR1 SGHRS and CDR2 YFSETQ. CDR3 in amino acids: CASSSGQTMTQYF. The CDR3 DNA is TGCGCCAGCAGCTCAGGACAGACTATGACCCAGTACTTC.

This clonotype was counted between two and nine times. V gene TRBV2 combines with J gene TRBJ2-2; 7 positions agree with TRBD2. V shed 9 bases, J shed 6 bases, and the junction held 4 bases outside the gene matches. The CDR3 spans 12 residues. Per germline, CDR1 SNHLY and CDR2 FYNNEI. CDR3 DNA sequence: TGTGCCAGTGGGAGGGAATCCGGGGAGCTGTTTTTT. Its protein product is CASGRESGELFF.

This clonotype occurred many times. This sequence joins TRBV27 and TRBJ2-2; no clear D gene. CDR1 is MNHEY, CDR2 SMNVEV, per germline (reference sequence). The CDR3 has 13 amino acids. Trimming cost V 0 bases and J 4 bases, with 3 bases left between them. The CDR3 reads CASSLSATGELFF. The CDR3 nucleotides are TGTGCCAGCAGTTTATCGGCCACCGGGGAGCTGTTTTTT.